This TCR beta chain was captured in a study of cytotoxic CD8 clonotypes in ibrutinib-treated CLL. Across the study: Enrolment comprised 10 to 11 relapsed/refractory and about 14 treatment-naive patients; under 18 were IGHV unmutated. Overall, about 25 responses were partial and 2 complete; following median around 70 months, roughly 15 patients stayed remitted and some 12 progressed. General study findings and limits: Contraction or stability on treatment characterized the public clonotypes, which were uncommon.

V was trimmed by 6 bases and J by 4 bases, leaving 7 bases between them. This CDR3 has 11 residues. CDR1 SNHLY and CDR2 FYNNEI come from the germline V gene. Turning to this clone: Its antigen is as yet unknown.

The repertoire was sequenced with immunoSEQ multiplex PCR; TCRdb's copy has only in-frame clones and lacks some. The sample consists of under 300,000 clones, roughly 76% of them appearing once. Around 2 micrograms of genomic DNA (from cryopreserved PBMCs) were used for TCR beta libraries. The chain joins TRBV2 to TRBJ2-7; a possible D gene is TRBD1 (5 bases). This clonotype was sampled from a human donor with chronic lymphocytic leukemia. The material sequenced was PBMCs, taken at disease progression, from a patient treated with ibrutinib. CDR3 protein: CASRTDYEQYF. CDR3 nucleotide sequence: TGTGCCAGCAGGACAGATTACGAGCAGTACTTC. The variable domain in full, with the rest retrieved from reference TRBV2 and TRBJ2-7, is EPEVTQTPSHQVTQMGQEVILRCVPISNHLYFYWYRQILGQKVEFLVSFYNNEISEKSEIFDDQFSVERPDGSNFTLKIRSTKLEDSAMYFCASRTDYEQYFGPGTRLTVT.